This T cell receptor (beta chain) was captured by sequencing in a study of CD8 T cells in ankylosing spondylitis. The study, taken as a whole, reports: Typical of ankylosing spondylitis blood, it appeared, was a TCR beta motif of about eight highly homologous variants. In the blood and synovial fluid of reactive arthritis, some motif variants had been previously reported. Matched ankylosing spondylitis synovial fluid reportedly contained a significantly enriched population of disease-linked clones.

It was by quantitative 5'-RACE with molecular barcodes that TCR beta libraries were made. TCRdb re-called the 5' RACE reads with MiXCR, one entry per CDR3 protein. The table records roughly 450,000 distinct CDR3 sequences, roughly 25% of them present only once. The table lists this clonotype with a few counts. What it binds is unknown. This TCR was sampled from a male donor with ankylosing spondylitis. Sequenced input: blood, either unsorted or a sorted T cell fraction (not recorded which).

The CDR3 sequence is CASSPHLGINDEKLFF. The CDR3 DNA follows: TGTGCCAGCAGCCCTCACCTCGGGATCAACGATGAAAAACTGTTTTTT. The chain is built from TRBV9 and TRBJ1-4; D unresolved. CDR3 length: 16 residues. Per the germline V gene, CDR1 is SGDLS and CDR2 is YYNGEE. V shed 4 bases and J shed 6 bases, with 19 bases lying between them.